A single sample gave rise to the 9 T cell receptor beta chains below, sequenced in a study of human T cells and chemical hapten exposure. TCRdb recomputed calls from the RACE reads with MiXCR, one row per CDR3 protein. Counted here are tens of thousands of distinct CDR3 sequences, roughly 6.4% occurring once; the ten biggest clones make up about 10%. The sample's time point: patch test 1, 2 weeks after DPC sensitization. Noted treatment: therapeutic diphenylcyclopropenone sensitization with weekly scalp DPC. The starting material, unfractionated whole blood, was used for total RNA extraction. Sequenced material: whole blood, taken in connection with sensitization to the hapten diphenylcyclopropenone (DPC). The receptors derive from a woman aged 25 to 39 with alopecia areata. Some clones in this sample may be carry-over from other donors' samples.

This clonotype was seen ten or more times. The chain combines TRBV13 with TRBJ2-3, with D perhaps TRBD2 (5 bases). Trimming stripped 1 base from V and 2 bases from J, with 13 bases between. Germline lookup yields CDR1 PRHDT and CDR2 FYEKMQ (reference sequence). CDR3 length: 16 amino acids. In nucleotides, the CDR3 is TGTGCCAGCAGCTTAGAGGAGGCCACCCCCACAGATACGCAGTATTTT. Protein sequence: CASSLEEATPTDTQYF.

In its sample, this clonotype was seen many times. The rearrangement links TRBV15 to TRBJ2-7, with TRBD2 identical over 9 bases. The V gene end was trimmed by 1 base and the J gene end by 0 bases; junction bases not matched to a gene: 4. The CDR3 covers 16 residues. The V gene's germline CDR1 is LNHNV and CDR2 YYDKDF (reference sequence). The CDR3 coding sequence is TGTGCCACCAGCAGAGGGACGGGACTAGCCTCCTACGAGCAGTACTTC. This encodes CATSRGTGLASYEQYF. The full variable domain, its missing parts supplied by reference TRBV15 and TRBJ2-7, is DAMVIQNPRYQVTQFGKPVTLSCSQTLNHNVMYWYQQKSSQAPKLLFHYYDKDFNNEADTPDNFQSRRPNTSFCFLDIRSPGLGDTAMYLCATSRGTGLASYEQYFGPGTRLTVT.

This clonotype has a count of ten or more. The V call is TRBV20-1, the J call TRBJ2-3; perhaps TRBD2 as D (6 bases). Germline V gives CDR1 DFQATT, CDR2 SNEGSKA (reference sequence). Between the trimmed V and J ends, which lost 3 bases and 2 bases, there was a span of 9 bases. The CDR3 sequence is 13 residues long. The CDR3 DNA reads TGCAGTGCTAGCGGGGGATACACAGATACGCAGTATTTT. This encodes CSASGGYTDTQYF.

This clonotype was seen many times. V is TRBV10-3 and J is TRBJ2-5; 10 positions match TRBD1. CDR3 length equals 17 residues. Germline CDR1 reads ENHRY; CDR2 reads SYGVKD. The V and J ends lost 6 bases and 5 bases, in that order; junction bases with no gene match: 15. Written as DNA, the CDR3 is TGTGCCATCAGCCCCTCAACGACAGGGGGCTATGGGGAGACCCAGTACTTC. Its translation is CAISPSTTGGYGETQYF.

This clonotype was recorded many times. As DNA, the CDR3 is TGTGCCAGCAGCTTTCAGGGATCCAACGAGCAGTACTTC. Protein product: CASSFQGSNEQYF. V and J are TRBV7-2 and TRBJ2-7, with a weak D call TRBD1 (5 bases). This CDR3 is 13 amino acids long. The germline V and J ends were trimmed by 3 bases and 5 bases, with 11 bases remaining between them. The germline gives CDR1 SGHTA, CDR2 FQGNSA.

This clonotype was recorded at least ten times. The rearrangement joins TRBV7-2 to TRBJ2-7, with 9 bases matching TRBD1. Germline assignment: CDR1 SGHTA and CDR2 FQGNSA. V lost 5 bases to trimming and J lost 5 bases; unmatched junction nucleotides: 13. This CDR3 spans 16 amino acids. CDR3 residues: CASSHPRGTGTHEQYF. CDR3 in DNA: TGTGCCAGCAGCCATCCCCGCGGGACAGGGACCCACGAGCAGTACTTC.

The chain combines TRBV12-3 or TRBV12-4 with TRBJ1-4; D not certain. CDR3 length equals 14 residues. Between the trimmed V and J ends, which lost 5 bases and 5 bases, there was a span of 12 bases. CDR3 coding DNA: TGTGCCAGCAGTCCAGGACGGAGGAATGAAAAACTGTTTTTT. This sequence encodes CASSPGRRNEKLFF.

The chain has TRBV7-2 and TRBJ1-5, with 10 positions matching TRBD1. Germline CDR1 SGHTA, CDR2 FQGNSA. The CDR3 has 15 residues. Trimming removed 5 bases from V and 0 bases from J; junction bases left unmatched: 1. The CDR3 bases are TGTGCCAGCAGCCGGACAGGGGGTAGCAATCAGCCCCAGCATTTT. Translation gives CASSRTGGSNQPQHF.

This clonotype was seen at least ten times. V and J are TRBV29-1 and TRBJ1-1; D is ambiguous. Germline V gene sequence: CDR1 SQVTM, CDR2 ANQGSEA. Between the trimmed V and J ends, which lost 2 bases and 6 bases, there was a span of 13 bases. The CDR3 is made up of 13 amino acids. CDR3 amino acids: CSVENTLEAEAFF. CDR3 in DNA: TGCAGCGTTGAAAATACCTTGGAGGCTGAAGCTTTCTTT.